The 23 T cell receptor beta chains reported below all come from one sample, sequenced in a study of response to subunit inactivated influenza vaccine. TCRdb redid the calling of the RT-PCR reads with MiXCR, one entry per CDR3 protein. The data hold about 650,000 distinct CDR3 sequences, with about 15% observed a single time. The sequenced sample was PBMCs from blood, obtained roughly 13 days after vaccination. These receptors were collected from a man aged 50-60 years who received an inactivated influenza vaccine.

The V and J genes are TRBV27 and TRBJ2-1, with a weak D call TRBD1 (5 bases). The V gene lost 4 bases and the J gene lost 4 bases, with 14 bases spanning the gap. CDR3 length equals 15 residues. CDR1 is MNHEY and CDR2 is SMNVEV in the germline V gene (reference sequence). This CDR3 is CASSSRVERYNEQFF. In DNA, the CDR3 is TGTGCCAGCAGTTCCAGGGTCGAGCGATACAATGAGCAGTTCTTC.

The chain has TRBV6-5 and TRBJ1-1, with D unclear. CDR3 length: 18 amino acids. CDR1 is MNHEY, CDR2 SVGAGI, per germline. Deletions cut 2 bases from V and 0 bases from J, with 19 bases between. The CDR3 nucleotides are TGTGCCAGCAGTTACGGAAAGGGCGCCTATATTCTGAACACTGAAGCTTTCTTT. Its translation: CASSYGKGAYILNTEAFF.

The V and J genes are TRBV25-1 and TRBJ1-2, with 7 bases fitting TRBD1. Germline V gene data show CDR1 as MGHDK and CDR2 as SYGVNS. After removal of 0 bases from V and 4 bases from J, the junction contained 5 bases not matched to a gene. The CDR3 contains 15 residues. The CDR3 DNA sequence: TGTGCCAGCAGTGAATATGACAGGGAAGCCTATGGCTACACCTTC. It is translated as CASSEYDREAYGYTF.

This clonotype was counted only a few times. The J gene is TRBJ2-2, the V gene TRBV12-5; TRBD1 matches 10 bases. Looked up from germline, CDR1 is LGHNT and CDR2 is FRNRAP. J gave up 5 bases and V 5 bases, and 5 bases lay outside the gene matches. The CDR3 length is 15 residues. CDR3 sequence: CASGLGQGDTGELFF. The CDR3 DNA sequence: TGTGCTAGTGGTCTCGGACAGGGGGATACCGGGGAGCTGTTTTTT.

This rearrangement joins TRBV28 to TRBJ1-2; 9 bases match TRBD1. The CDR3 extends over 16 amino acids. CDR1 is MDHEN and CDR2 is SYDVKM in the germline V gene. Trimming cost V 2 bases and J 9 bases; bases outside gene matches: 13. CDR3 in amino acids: CASSLGGQGADLSYTF. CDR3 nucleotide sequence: TGTGCCAGCAGTTTAGGGGGACAGGGAGCCGATTTGAGCTACACCTTC.

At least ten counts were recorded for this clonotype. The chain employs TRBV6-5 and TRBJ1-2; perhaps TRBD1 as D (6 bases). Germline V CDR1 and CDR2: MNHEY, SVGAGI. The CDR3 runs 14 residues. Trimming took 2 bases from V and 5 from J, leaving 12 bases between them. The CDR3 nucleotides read TGTGCCAGCAGTTACAACAGGGTTGGGTATGGCTACACCTTC. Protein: CASSYNRVGYGYTF.

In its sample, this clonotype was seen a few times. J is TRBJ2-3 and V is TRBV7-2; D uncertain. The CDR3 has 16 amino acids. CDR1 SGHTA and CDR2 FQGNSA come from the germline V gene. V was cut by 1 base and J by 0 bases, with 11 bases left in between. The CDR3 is CASSLGLERSTDTQYF. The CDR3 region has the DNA TGTGCCAGCAGCTTAGGGTTGGAGCGTAGCACAGATACGCAGTATTTT.

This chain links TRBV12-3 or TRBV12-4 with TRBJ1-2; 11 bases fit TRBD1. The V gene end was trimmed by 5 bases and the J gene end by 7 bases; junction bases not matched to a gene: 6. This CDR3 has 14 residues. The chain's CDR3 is CASSGDRGLSGYTF. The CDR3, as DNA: TGTGCCAGCAGTGGGGACAGGGGGTTAAGTGGCTACACCTTC.

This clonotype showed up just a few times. CDR3 sequence: CASSSFGVSNQPQHF. CDR3 coding DNA: TGTGCCAGCAGCTCTTTCGGGGTTAGCAATCAGCCCCAGCATTTT. V and J are TRBV7-2 and TRBJ1-5; D call uncertain. Germline V gene sequence: CDR1 SGHTA, CDR2 FQGNSA. This CDR3 region has 15 residues. Trimming removed 4 bases from V and 0 bases from J, with 10 bases in between. Supplemented by reference TRBV7-2 and TRBJ1-5, the full variable domain reads GAGVSQSPSNKVTEKGKDVELRCDPISGHTALYWYRQSLGQGLEFLIYFQGNSAPDKSGLPSDRFSAERTGGSVSTLTIQRTQQEDSAVYLCASSSFGVSNQPQHFGDGTRLSIL.

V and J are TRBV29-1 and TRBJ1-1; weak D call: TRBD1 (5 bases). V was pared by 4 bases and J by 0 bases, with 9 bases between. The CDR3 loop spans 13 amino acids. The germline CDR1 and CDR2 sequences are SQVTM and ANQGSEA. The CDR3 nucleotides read TGCAGCGTTGTTTGGGGGATGAACACTGAAGCTTTCTTT. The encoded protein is CSVVWGMNTEAFF.

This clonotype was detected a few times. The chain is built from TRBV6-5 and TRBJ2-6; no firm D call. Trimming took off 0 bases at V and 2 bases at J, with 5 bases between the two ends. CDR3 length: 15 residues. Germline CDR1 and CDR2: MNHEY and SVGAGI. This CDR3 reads CASSYSSPGANVLTF. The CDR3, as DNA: TGTGCCAGCAGTTACTCGAGCCCTGGGGCCAACGTCCTGACTTTC.

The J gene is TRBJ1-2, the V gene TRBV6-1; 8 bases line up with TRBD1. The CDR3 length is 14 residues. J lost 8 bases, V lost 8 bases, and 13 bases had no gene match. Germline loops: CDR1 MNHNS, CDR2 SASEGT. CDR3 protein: CASGTTGGLGGYTF. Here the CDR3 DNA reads TGTGCCAGCGGCACAACAGGGGGTTTGGGGGGCTACACCTTC.

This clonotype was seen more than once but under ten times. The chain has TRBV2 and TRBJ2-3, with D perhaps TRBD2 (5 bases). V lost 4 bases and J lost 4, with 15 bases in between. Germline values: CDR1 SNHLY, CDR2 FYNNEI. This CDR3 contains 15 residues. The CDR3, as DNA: TGTGCCAGCAGTGCGTGGGGAGCCGGTGCAGATACGCAGTATTTT. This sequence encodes CASSAWGAGADTQYF.

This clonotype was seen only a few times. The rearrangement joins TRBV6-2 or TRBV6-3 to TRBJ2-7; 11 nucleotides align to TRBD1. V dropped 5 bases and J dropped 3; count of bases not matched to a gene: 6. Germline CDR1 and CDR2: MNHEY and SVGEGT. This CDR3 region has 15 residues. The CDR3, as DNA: TGTGCCAGCAGTAAACCGGGACAGGGGGTCTACGAGCAGTACTTC. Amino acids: CASSKPGQGVYEQYF.

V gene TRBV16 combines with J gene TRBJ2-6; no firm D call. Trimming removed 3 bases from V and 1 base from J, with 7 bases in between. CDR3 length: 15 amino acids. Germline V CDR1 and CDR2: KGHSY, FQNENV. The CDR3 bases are TGTGCCAGCAGCCACAGTATTTCTGGGGCCAACGTCCTGACTTTC. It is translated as CASSHSISGANVLTF. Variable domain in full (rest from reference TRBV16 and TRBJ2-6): GEEVAQTPKHLVRGEGQKAKLYCAPIKGHSYVFWYQQVLKNEFKFLISFQNENVFDETGMPKERFSAKCLPNSPCSLEIQATKLEDSAVYFCASSHSISGANVLTFGAGSRLTVL.

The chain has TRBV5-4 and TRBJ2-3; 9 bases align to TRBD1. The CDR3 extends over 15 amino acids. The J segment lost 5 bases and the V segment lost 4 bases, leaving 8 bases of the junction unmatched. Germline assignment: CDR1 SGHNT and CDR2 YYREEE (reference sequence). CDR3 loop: CASSPRQGVVDTQYF. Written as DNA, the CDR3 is TGTGCCAGCAGCCCGAGACAGGGGGTGGTAGATACGCAGTATTTT.

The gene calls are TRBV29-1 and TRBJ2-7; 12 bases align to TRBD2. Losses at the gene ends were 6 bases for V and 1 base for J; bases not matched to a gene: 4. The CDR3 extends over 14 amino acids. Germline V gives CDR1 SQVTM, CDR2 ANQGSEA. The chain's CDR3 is CSVVLAGGSYEQYF. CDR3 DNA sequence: TGCAGCGTAGTACTAGCGGGAGGATCCTACGAGCAGTACTTC.

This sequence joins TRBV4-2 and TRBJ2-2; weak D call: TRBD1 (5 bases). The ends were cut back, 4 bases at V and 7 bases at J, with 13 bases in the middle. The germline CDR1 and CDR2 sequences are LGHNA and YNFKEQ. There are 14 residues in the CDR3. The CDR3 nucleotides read TGTGCCAGCAGCCCGGACAAAGGAATCGGGGAGCTGTTTTTT. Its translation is CASSPDKGIGELFF.

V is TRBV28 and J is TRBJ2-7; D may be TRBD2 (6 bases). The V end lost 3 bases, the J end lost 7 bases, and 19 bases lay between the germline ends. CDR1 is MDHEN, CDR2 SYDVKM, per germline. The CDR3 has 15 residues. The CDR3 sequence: CASSLGHGGRGEQYF. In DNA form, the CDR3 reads TGTGCCAGCAGTTTGGGGCACGGGGGACGGGGAGAGCAGTACTTC.

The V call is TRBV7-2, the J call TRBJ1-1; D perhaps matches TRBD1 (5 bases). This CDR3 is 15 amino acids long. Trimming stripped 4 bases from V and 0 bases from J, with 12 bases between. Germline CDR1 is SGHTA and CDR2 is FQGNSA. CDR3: CASSSVGGVNTEAFF. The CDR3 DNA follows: TGTGCCAGCAGCTCCGTGGGGGGGGTGAACACTGAAGCTTTCTTT. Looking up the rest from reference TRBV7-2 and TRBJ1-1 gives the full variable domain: GAGVSQSPSNKVTEKGKDVELRCDPISGHTALYWYRQSLGQGLEFLIYFQGNSAPDKSGLPSDRFSAERTGGSVSTLTIQRTQQEDSAVYLCASSSVGGVNTEAFFGQGTRLTVV.

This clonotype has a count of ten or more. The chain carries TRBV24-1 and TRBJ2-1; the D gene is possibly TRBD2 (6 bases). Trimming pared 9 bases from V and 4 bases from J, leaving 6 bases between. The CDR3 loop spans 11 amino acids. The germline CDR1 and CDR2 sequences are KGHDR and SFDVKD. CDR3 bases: TGTGCCACCGGGGGGTACAATGAGCAGTTCTTC. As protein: CATGGYNEQFF.

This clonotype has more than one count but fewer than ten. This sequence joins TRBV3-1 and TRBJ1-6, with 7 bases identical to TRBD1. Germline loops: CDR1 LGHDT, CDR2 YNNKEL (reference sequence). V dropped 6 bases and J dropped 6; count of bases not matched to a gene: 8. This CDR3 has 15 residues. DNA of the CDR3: TGTGCCAGCAGTTACAGGACAGGACCTAATTCACCCCTCCACTTT. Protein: CASSYRTGPNSPLHF.

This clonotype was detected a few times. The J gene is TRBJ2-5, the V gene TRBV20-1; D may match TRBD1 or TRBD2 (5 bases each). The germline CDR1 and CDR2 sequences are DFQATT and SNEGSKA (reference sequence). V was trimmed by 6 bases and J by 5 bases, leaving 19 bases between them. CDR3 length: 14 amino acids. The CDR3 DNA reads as TGCAGTGCCGATACATCAAGGGGAGAGGAGACCCAGTACTTC. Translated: CSADTSRGEETQYF.